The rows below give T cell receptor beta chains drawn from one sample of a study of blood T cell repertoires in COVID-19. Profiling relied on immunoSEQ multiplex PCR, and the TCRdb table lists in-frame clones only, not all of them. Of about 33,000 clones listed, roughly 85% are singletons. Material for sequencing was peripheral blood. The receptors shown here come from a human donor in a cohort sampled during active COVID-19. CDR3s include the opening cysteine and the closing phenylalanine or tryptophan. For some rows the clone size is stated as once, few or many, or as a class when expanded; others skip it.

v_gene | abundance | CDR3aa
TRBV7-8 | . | CASSLLQGGDTQYF
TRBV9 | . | CASSGGTSGSLIQYF
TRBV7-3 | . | CASSQRSGTGLDNEQFF
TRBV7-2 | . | CASSLETFYDNEQFF
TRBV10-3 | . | CAISESGGGAEAFF
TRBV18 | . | CASSPGAGGPYNEQFF
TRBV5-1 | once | CASSFLTGTGSYEQYF
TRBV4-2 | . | CASSNNGDADTQYF
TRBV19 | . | CASSIGGAGMETQYF
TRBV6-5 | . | CASTPLGATEAFF
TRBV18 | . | CASSKGAGDTQYF
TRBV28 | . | CATRRGALDEKLFF
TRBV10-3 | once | CAIRSGRLQFF
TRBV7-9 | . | CASSFLGEQYF
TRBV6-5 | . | CASSSGTGINQPQHF
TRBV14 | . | CASSQVLNTEAFF
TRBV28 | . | CASSLGPHTPNEQFF
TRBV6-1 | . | CASSERAGAVKTQYF
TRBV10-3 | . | CAISEFGGEDYGYTF
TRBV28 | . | CASSIISGPSYEQYF
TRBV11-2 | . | CASSRTGAGNTIYF
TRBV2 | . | CASRPGQTYNEQFF
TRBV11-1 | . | CASSLHGNTEAFF
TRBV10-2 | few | CASSSGGALEQFF
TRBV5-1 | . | CASSLAGQGAYEQYF
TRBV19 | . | CASSMGQGYEQYF
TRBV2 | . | CASSPQAGTYEQYF
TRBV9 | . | CASTAGGSYNEQFF
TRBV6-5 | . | CASSADRVGSYEQYF
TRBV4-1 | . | CASGQSAGQSTDTQYF
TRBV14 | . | CASSQDGLAGAPPTDTQYF
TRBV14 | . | CASSQGVGRGGTDTQYF
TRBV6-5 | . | CASRGTGYREQFF
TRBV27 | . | CASSLGQGSNSPLHF